This is a list of T cell receptor beta chains from one sample in a study of type 1 and type 2 diabetes patients. TCRdb reprocessed the multiplex PCR reads via MiXCR and lists one record per CDR3 protein. The data contain 250,000 or so distinct CDR3 sequences, roughly 50% of them singletons. Material for sequencing was peripheral blood mononuclear cells (PBMCs). All receptors derive from a man younger than 35 with type 2 diabetes. The CDR3 runs from the conserved cysteine through the conserved F or W. Each record gives: clone size, J gene, V gene, D gene, CDR3 DNA, CDR3 protein. A D gene is named only where the DNA matches it firmly. The size field is filled for only some rows; it gives once, few, many or a size class.

.,TRBJ2-5,TRBV20-1,TRBD2,TGCAGTGCTAGAGGGACTAGCGTCCGGGAGACCCAGTACTTC,CSARGTSVRETQYF
.,TRBJ1-2,TRBV7-8,.,TGTGCCAGCAGCCCGACGGTCTGGGATGGCTACACCTTC,CASSPTVWDGYTF
many,TRBJ2-7,TRBV15,TRBD1,TGTGCCACCACACAGGGGGCTAATCGTGAGCAGTACTTC,CATTQGANREQYF
.,TRBJ2-2,TRBV13,TRBD2,TGTGCCAGCATCCTTCGTGGGGGGGCCGGGGAGCTGTTTTTT,CASILRGGAGELFF
.,TRBJ1-1,TRBV29-1,TRBD1,TGCAGCGTGTTGACAGGGGCCACTGAAGCTTTCTTT,CSVLTGATEAFF
.,TRBJ2-5,TRBV7-9,.,TGTGCCAGCAGCGACGATAGGGAGACCCAGTACTTC,CASSDDRETQYF
many,TRBJ1-2,TRBV7-6,.,TGTGCCAGCAGCGCGGGATTAGGCTACACCTTC,CASSAGLGYTF
.,TRBJ2-2,TRBV7-2,TRBD2,TGTGCCAGCAGCTCTCGGGCGGGGGGGAACACCGGGGAGCTGTTTTTT,CASSSRAGGNTGELFF
once,TRBJ2-1,TRBV12-5,TRBD2,TGTGCTAGTGGCCATGGGGTTAATAGCGGGAACAATGAGCAGTTCTTC,CASGHGVNSGNNEQFF
once,TRBJ1-2,TRBV30,.,TGTGCCAGAAGTCCCCTTACCGGGGGGCGGGTCTATGGCTACACCTTC,CARSPLTGGRVYGYTF
once,TRBJ2-3,TRBV20-1,TRBD2,TGCAGTGCTAGAGATGTCGGGACTAGCGGGTTGATAGATACGCAGTATTTT,CSARDVGTSGLIDTQYF
few,TRBJ2-5,TRBV28,.,TGTGCCAGCAGTTTCCACGCGTTCAGTCCTAGCCGTCGGGAAGAGACCCAGTACTTC,CASSFHAFSPSRREETQYF
once,TRBJ2-2,TRBV10-3,.,TGTGCCAGCAGTTACTCGAGGGAGGCCGGGGAGCTGTTTTTT,CASSYSREAGELFF
.,TRBJ2-1,TRBV6-5,TRBD2,TGTGCCATCGGCCGGGGGGGCGGCGAGCAGTTCTTC,CAIGRGGGEQFF
few,TRBJ2-7,TRBV4-2,.,TGTGCCAGCAGCCAAACCCGACGGGGGCCCGGGCAGTACTTC,CASSQTRRGPGQYF
.,TRBJ1-1,TRBV12-3/TRBV12-4,.,TGTGCCAGCAGTCTTGGCTCTGGAGCAGCTTTCTTT,CASSLGSGAAFF
.,TRBJ2-7,TRBV7-2,.,TGTGCCAGCAGCTTACGAGTCCAATACGAGCAGTACTTC,CASSLRVQYEQYF
.,TRBJ2-5,TRBV14,TRBD2,TGTGCCAGCAGCCAAGCTAGCGGGAGTATAAAAGAGACCCAGTACTTC,CASSQASGSIKETQYF
few,TRBJ1-5,TRBV9,.,TGTGCCAGCAGCGTAGAGGGTTACGGGCCCCAGCATTTT,CASSVEGYGPQHF